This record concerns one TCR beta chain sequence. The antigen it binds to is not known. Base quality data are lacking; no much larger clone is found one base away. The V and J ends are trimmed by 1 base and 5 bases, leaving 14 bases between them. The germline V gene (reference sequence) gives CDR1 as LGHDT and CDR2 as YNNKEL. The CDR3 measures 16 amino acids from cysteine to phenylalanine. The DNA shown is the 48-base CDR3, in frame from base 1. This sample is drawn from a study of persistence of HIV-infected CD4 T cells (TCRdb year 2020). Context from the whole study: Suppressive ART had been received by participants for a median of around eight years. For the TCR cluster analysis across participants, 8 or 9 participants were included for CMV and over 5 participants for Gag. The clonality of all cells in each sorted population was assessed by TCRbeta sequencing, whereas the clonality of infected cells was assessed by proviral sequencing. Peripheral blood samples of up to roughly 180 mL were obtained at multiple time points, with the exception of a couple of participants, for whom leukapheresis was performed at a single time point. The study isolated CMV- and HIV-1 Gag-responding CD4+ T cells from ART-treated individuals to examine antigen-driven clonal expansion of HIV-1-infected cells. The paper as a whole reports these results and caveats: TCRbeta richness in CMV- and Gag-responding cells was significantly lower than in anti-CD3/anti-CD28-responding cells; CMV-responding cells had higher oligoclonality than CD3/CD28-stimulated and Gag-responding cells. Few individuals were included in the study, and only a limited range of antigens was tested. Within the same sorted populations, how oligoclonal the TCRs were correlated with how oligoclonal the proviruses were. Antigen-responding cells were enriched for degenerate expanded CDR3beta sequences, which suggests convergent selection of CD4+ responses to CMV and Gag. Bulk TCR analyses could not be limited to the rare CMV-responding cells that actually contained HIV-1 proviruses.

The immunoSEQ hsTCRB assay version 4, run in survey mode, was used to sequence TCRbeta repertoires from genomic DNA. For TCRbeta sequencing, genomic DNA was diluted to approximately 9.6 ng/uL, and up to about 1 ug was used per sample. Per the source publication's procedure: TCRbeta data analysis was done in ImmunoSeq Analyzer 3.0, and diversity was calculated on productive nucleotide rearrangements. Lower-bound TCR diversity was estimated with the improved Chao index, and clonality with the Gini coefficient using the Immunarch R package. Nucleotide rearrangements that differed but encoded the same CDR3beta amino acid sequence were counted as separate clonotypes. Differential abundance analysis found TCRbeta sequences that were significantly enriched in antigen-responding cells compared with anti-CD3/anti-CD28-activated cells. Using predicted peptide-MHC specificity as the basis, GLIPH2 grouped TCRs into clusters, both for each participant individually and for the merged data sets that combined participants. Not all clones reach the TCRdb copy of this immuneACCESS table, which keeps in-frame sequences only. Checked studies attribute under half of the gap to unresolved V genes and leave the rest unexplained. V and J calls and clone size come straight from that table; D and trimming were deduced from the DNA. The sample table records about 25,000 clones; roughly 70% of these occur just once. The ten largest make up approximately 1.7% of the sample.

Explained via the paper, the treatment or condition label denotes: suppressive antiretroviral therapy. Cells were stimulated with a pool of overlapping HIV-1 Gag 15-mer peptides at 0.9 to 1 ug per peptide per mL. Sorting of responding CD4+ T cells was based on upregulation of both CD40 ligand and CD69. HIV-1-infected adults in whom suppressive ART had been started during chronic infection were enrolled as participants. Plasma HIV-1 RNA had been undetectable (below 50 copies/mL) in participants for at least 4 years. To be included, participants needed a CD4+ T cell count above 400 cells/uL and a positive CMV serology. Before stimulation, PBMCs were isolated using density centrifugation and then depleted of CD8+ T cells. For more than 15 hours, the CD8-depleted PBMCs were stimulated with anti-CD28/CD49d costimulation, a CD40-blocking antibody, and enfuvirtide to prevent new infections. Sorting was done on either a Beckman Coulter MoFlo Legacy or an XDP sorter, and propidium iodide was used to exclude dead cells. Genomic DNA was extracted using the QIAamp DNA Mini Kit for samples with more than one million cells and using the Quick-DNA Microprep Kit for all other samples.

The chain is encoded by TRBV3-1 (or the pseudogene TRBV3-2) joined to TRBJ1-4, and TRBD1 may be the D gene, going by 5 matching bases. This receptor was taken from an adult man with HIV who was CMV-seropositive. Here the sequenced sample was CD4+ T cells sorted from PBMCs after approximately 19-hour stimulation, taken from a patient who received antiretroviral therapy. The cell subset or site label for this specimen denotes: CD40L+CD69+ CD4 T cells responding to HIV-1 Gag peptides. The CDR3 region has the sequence CASSQGLRGRNEKLFF. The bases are TGTGCCAGCAGCCAAGGATTGAGGGGACGAAATGAAAAACTGTTTTTT.